The TCR beta chain under discussion was sequenced for a study of early T cells in non-severe SARS-CoV-2 infection. The overall study: Whole-blood bulk RNA, unsorted, was sequenced, and chains were unpaired. The study's findings and limits: A preference for anti-spike CD8 responses marked VDJdb matching, which missed private and CD4 specificities.

The protocol attached unique molecular identifiers to individual cDNA molecules. TCRdb analysed the 5' RACE reads with MiXCR anew, one entry per CDR3 protein. The data hold 85,000 to 90,000 distinct CDR3 sequences, with 14% observed a single time. In this sample, this clonotype turned up a few times. What it binds is unknown. Trimming left V 3 bases short and J 0 bases short, with 10 bases between. The CDR3 has 15 residues. The germline gives CDR1 SGDLS, CDR2 YYNGEE. This chain uses TRBV9 with TRBJ2-1, with TRBD2 as a possible D gene (5 bases). The receptor was derived from an adult who was a healthcare worker with PCR-confirmed SARS-CoV-2 infection or an uninfected control (not recorded which). Sequenced input: whole blood. CDR3 region: CASSASRSSYNEQFF. For the CDR3, the DNA is TGTGCCAGCAGCGCTAGCAGGAGCTCCTACAATGAGCAGTTCTTC.